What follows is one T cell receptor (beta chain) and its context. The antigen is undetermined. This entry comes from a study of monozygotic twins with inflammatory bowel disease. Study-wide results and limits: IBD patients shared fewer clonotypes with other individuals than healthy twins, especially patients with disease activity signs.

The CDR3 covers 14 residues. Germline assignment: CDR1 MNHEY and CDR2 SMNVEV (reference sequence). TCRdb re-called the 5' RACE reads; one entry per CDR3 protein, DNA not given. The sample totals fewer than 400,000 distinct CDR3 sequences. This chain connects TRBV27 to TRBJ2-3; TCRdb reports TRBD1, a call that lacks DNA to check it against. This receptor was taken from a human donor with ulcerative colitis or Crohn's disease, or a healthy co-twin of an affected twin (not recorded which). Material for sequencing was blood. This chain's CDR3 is CASTGQWYTDTQYF.